The 17 T cell receptor beta chains below were found in one sample sequenced in a study of PD-1 blockade in classical Hodgkin lymphoma. This table comes from immunoSEQ multiplex PCR, and its TCRdb copy is limited to in-frame clones, with some not included. The sample yields tens of thousands of clones, roughly nine tenths seen once. The time point: cycle 4 day 1 (C4D1), after five to seven weeks of nivolumab. Each and every patient relapsed after autologous stem cell transplantation, and patients got differing brentuximab vedotin exposure. The source was peripheral blood mononuclear cells (PBMCs), collected before the fourth cycle of nivolumab. These receptors originate from a human donor with classical Hodgkin lymphoma.

The rearrangement links TRBV9 to TRBJ2-1; TRBD2 agrees at 13 bases. CDR3 length: 17 amino acids. Germline lookup yields CDR1 SGDLS and CDR2 YYNGEE. V lost 3 bases, J lost 12 bases, and 15 bases stayed unmatched. For the CDR3, the DNA is TGTGCCAGCAGCGCCTACTCCGGGACTAGCGGGGCCGGGATGCAGTTCTTC. Amino acid sequence: CASSAYSGTSGAGMQFF.

The V and J genes are TRBV11-1 and TRBJ2-7; possible D gene TRBD2, 5 bases. The germline gives CDR1 SGHAT, CDR2 FQDESV (reference sequence). This CDR3 is built from 15 residues. Trimming stripped 1 base from V and 1 base from J, with 11 bases between. CDR3 region: CASSLDLGSSYEQYF. CDR3 sequence (DNA): TGTGCCAGCAGCTTAGATCTGGGGAGTTCCTACGAGCAGTACTTC. Full variable domain (rest looked up from reference TRBV11-1 and TRBJ2-7): EAEVAQSPRYKITEKSQAVAFWCDPISGHATLYWYRQILGQGPELLVQFQDESVVDDSQLPKDRFSAERLKGVDSTLKIQPAELGDSAMYLCASSLDLGSSYEQYFGPGTRLTVT.

The rearrangement uses TRBV5-3 and TRBJ2-5, with TRBD1 matching 7 bases. TRBV5-3 is an open reading frame whose function is uncertain. V gave up 5 bases and J gave up 2 bases; unmatched junction bases: 6. The CDR3 runs 14 residues. The DNA of the CDR3 is TGTGCCAGAAGGGCAGGGGACAGACAAGAGACCCAGTACTTC. Its protein product is CARRAGDRQETQYF.

The chain is built from TRBV6-4 and TRBJ2-2, with D tentatively TRBD2 (6 bases). Germline CDR1 is MRHNA and CDR2 is SNTAGT. V dropped 4 bases and J dropped 4 bases, with 7 bases sitting between them. This CDR3 contains 13 residues. DNA for the CDR3: TGTGCCAGCAGTGCCGGGAGCACCGGGGAGCTGTTTTTT. This codes for CASSAGSTGELFF.

The chain carries TRBV7-6 and TRBJ2-2; either TRBD1 or TRBD2 may fit D (5 bases each). Germline CDR1 and CDR2: SGHVS and FNYEAQ. V was trimmed by 4 bases and J by 4 bases, leaving 16 bases between them. There are 16 residues in the CDR3. The CDR3 DNA sequence: TGTGCCAGCAGCTCATCCCTCAGGGAGAGCACCGGGGAGCTGTTTTTT. It yields the protein CASSSSLRESTGELFF. The full variable domain, rest sourced from reference TRBV7-6 and TRBJ2-2, is GAGVSQSPRYKVTKRGQDVALRCDPISGHVSLYWYRQALGQGPEFLTYFNYEAQQDKSGLPNDRFSAERPEGSISTLTIQRTEQRDSAMYRCASSSSLRESTGELFFGEGSRLTVL.

The chain joins TRBV5-6 to TRBJ1-2; 7 bases match TRBD1. Germline V CDR1 and CDR2: SGHDT, YYEEEE. V trimming: 4 bases; J trimming: 7 bases; junction bases outside the gene matches: 10. CDR3 size: 14 residues. The CDR3 spells CASSVDRVGVGYTF. The DNA for the CDR3 is TGTGCCAGCAGCGTAGACAGGGTCGGGGTTGGCTACACCTTC.

V usage is TRBV27 and J usage is TRBJ1-2, with TRBD1 identical over 7 bases. Unmatched junction bases numbered 5, after V lost 5 bases and J lost 5 bases. This CDR3 spans 13 amino acids. In germline, CDR1 is MNHEY, CDR2 SMNVEV (reference sequence). The CDR3 is CASSPQGGYGYTF. In DNA form, the CDR3 reads TGTGCCAGCAGTCCTCAGGGGGGGTATGGCTACACCTTC.

This chain uses TRBV27 with TRBJ2-1, with TRBD1 matching over 7 bases. Trimming took 5 bases from V and 8 from J; bases not matched to a gene: 6. The CDR3 sequence is 13 residues long. Germline V gene data show CDR1 as MNHEY and CDR2 as SMNVEV (reference sequence). The chain's CDR3 is CASSISGQDEQFF. The CDR3 DNA is TGTGCCAGCAGTATCTCAGGACAGGATGAGCAGTTCTTC.

The rearrangement links TRBV5-1 to TRBJ2-5, with D perhaps TRBD1 (6 bases). V was pared by 1 base and J by 3 bases, with 7 bases between. Per germline, CDR1 SGHRS and CDR2 YFSETQ. This CDR3 has 13 residues. The CDR3 coding sequence is TGCGCCAGCAGCTTGTCAGGGGAAGAGACCCAGTACTTC. It codes for CASSLSGEETQYF.

The chain recombines TRBV4-2 with TRBJ2-1; no clear D gene. This CDR3 is built from 12 residues. Germline V gene data show CDR1 as LGHNA and CDR2 as YNFKEQ. V gave up 3 bases and J gave up 10 bases, with 10 bases separating them. This CDR3 reads CASSQYRTEQFF. The CDR3 bases are TGTGCCAGCAGCCAGTACCGCACAGAGCAGTTCTTC.

This chain uses TRBV5-8 with TRBJ1-1, with D possibly matching TRBD1 (6 bases). Germline lookup yields CDR1 SGHTS and CDR2 YDEGEE. V gave up 3 bases and J gave up 3 bases, with 12 bases separating them. The CDR3 is 14 amino acids. CDR3 residues: CASSSLGGHTEAFF. CDR3 nucleotides: TGTGCCAGCAGCTCGCTAGGGGGACACACTGAAGCTTTCTTT.

V usage is TRBV7-9 and J usage is TRBJ2-1; 12 nucleotides agree with TRBD2. J lost 6 bases, V lost 3 bases, and 3 bases had no gene match. CDR1 and CDR2 from the germline V gene are SEHNR and FQNEAQ (reference sequence). This CDR3 has 15 residues. This chain's CDR3 is CASSFGLAGFNEQFF. DNA for the CDR3: TGTGCCAGCAGCTTCGGACTAGCGGGGTTCAATGAGCAGTTCTTC.

The V gene is TRBV29-1, the J gene TRBJ2-2, with a weak D call TRBD2 (5 bases). V shed 6 bases and J shed 6 bases, with 8 bases lying between them. Germline V gene lookup returns CDR1 SQVTM and CDR2 ANQGSEA. The CDR3 consists of 11 residues. The CDR3 bases are TGCAGCGTACGGGATTCCGGGGAGCTGTTTTTT. The encoded protein is CSVRDSGELFF.

The chain employs TRBV7-9 and TRBJ1-5; the D is unclear. Germline values: CDR1 SEHNR, CDR2 FQNEAQ (reference sequence). The ends were cut back, 6 bases at V and 0 bases at J, with 9 bases in the middle. The CDR3 sequence is 14 residues long. In nucleotides, the CDR3 is TGTGCCAGCAGATCCGGATATAGCAATCAGCCCCAGCATTTT. This translates into CASRSGYSNQPQHF.

The rearrangement uses TRBV7-9 and TRBJ1-4, with TRBD1 matching over 7 bases. The germline CDR1 and CDR2 sequences are SEHNR and FQNEAQ (reference sequence). CDR3 length: 16 amino acids. The ends lost 5 bases at V and 5 bases at J; junction bases unmatched: 11. CDR3 DNA: TGTGCCAGCAGCAACTATGCGGGACAGCAGAATGAAAAACTGTTTTTT. It yields the protein CASSNYAGQQNEKLFF.

The chain joins TRBV18 to TRBJ1-5; no clear D. This CDR3 has 16 amino acids. V was shortened by 3 bases and J by 5 bases, with 17 bases between the two germline ends. The germline gives CDR1 KGHSH, CDR2 LQKENI. The CDR3 reads CASSPPGLLPDQPQHF. The CDR3 DNA is TGTGCCAGCTCACCCCCTGGACTGCTACCAGATCAGCCCCAGCATTTT.

The CDR3 DNA sequence: TGTGCCAGTAGTCCGGGACAGGGAAGCTATGGCTACACCTTC. It encodes CASSPGQGSYGYTF. The chain uses TRBV19 and TRBJ1-2; TRBD1 agrees at 9 bases. Germline V gene lookup returns CDR1 LNHDA and CDR2 SQIVND (reference sequence). V dropped 5 bases and J dropped 4; count of bases not matched to a gene: 5. There are 14 residues in the CDR3.